A selection of T cell receptor beta chains follows, all from one sample in a study of shared clonotypes between healthy human individuals. Measured with immunoSEQ multiplex PCR; TCRdb has only the in-frame clones, and not every one. Here the sample spans 600,000 or so clones, 95% to 98% being singletons. The sequenced sample consisted of naive CD8+ T cells sorted from blood. The receptors were gathered from a young man in good health. CDR3s include the opening cysteine and the closing phenylalanine or tryptophan. D genes are given only for firm matches. Size is stated for part of the rows, as once, few or many counts, or as a class when the clone is expanded.

j_gene: TRBJ2-7
d_gene: .
v_gene: TRBV6-5
abundance: .
CDR3nt: TGTGCCAGCAGTTACTCGCGAGGGGGAAACTACGAGCAGTACTTC
CDR3aa: CASSYSRGGNYEQYF

j_gene: TRBJ2-1
d_gene: .
v_gene: TRBV27
abundance: .
CDR3nt: TGTGCCAGCAGTTTGGGGGGACCCGACTACAATGAGCAGTTCTTC
CDR3aa: CASSLGGPDYNEQFF

j_gene: TRBJ1-5
d_gene: .
v_gene: TRBV7-9
abundance: .
CDR3nt: TGTGCCAGCGCTGGGGAAGGTCAGCCCCAGCATTTT
CDR3aa: CASAGEGQPQHF

j_gene: TRBJ1-4
d_gene: TRBD1
v_gene: TRBV2
abundance: .
CDR3nt: TGTGCCAGCAGTGCCGGACAGGCACCTAATGAAAAACTGTTTTTT
CDR3aa: CASSAGQAPNEKLFF

j_gene: TRBJ2-1
d_gene: TRBD2
v_gene: TRBV11-2
abundance: .
CDR3nt: TGTGCCAGCAGCAGAGGACTAGCGGGAGGGCCATCTGAGCAGTTCTTC
CDR3aa: CASSRGLAGGPSEQFF

j_gene: TRBJ2-3
d_gene: TRBD2
v_gene: TRBV11-3
abundance: .
CDR3nt: TGTGCCAGCAGCTCCCGTCGGGCGGGAGGGCCAAATACGCAGTATTTT
CDR3aa: CASSSRRAGGPNTQYF

j_gene: TRBJ2-1
d_gene: TRBD2
v_gene: TRBV9
abundance: .
CDR3nt: TGTGCCAGCAGCGTAGTAAACGGGAGGGCCGCCAATGAGCAGTTCTTC
CDR3aa: CASSVVNGRAANEQFF

j_gene: TRBJ2-3
d_gene: TRBD2
v_gene: TRBV9
abundance: .
CDR3nt: TGTGCCAGCAGCGCCCTGCGGGAGATGAGGGATACGCAGTATTTT
CDR3aa: CASSALREMRDTQYF

j_gene: TRBJ2-1
d_gene: .
v_gene: TRBV7-9
abundance: .
CDR3nt: TGTGCCAGCAGCTTAGCGGTGCAAGAGGCGTACAATGAGCAGTTCTTC
CDR3aa: CASSLAVQEAYNEQFF

j_gene: TRBJ2-3
d_gene: TRBD2
v_gene: TRBV29-1
abundance: .
CDR3nt: TGCAGCGTGCCCAGGACTAGCGGGAGGGACACAGATACGCAGTATTTT
CDR3aa: CSVPRTSGRDTDTQYF

j_gene: TRBJ1-2
d_gene: .
v_gene: TRBV19
abundance: few
CDR3nt: TGTGCCAGTAAGTTTTGGGACACGAAAGACCCAAACTATGGCTACACCTTC
CDR3aa: CASKFWDTKDPNYGYTF

j_gene: TRBJ2-6
d_gene: .
v_gene: TRBV27
abundance: .
CDR3nt: TGTGCCAGCAGTCCAGCTCCCTGGGGAGCTGGGGCCAACGTCCTGACTTTC
CDR3aa: CASSPAPWGAGANVLTF

j_gene: TRBJ1-2
d_gene: .
v_gene: TRBV21-1
abundance: .
CDR3nt: TGTGCCAGCAGAGAGGACACTTCTAACTATGGCTACACCTTC
CDR3aa: CASREDTSNYGYTF

j_gene: TRBJ2-4
d_gene: .
v_gene: TRBV4-3
abundance: .
CDR3nt: TGCGCCAGCAGCCAACAGTTTTTGTTAGCCAAAAACATTCAGTACTTC
CDR3aa: CASSQQFLLAKNIQYF

j_gene: TRBJ2-1
d_gene: TRBD2
v_gene: TRBV4-1
abundance: .
CDR3nt: TGCGCCAGCAGCCAAATCCTAGCGGGAGGCCGAGAGCAGTTCTTC
CDR3aa: CASSQILAGGREQFF

j_gene: TRBJ1-5
d_gene: .
v_gene: TRBV7-2
abundance: .
CDR3nt: TGTGCCAGCAGCTTGCAGGGCATCTATAGCAATCAGCCCCAGCATTTT
CDR3aa: CASSLQGIYSNQPQHF

j_gene: TRBJ2-7
d_gene: .
v_gene: TRBV14
abundance: .
CDR3nt: TGTGCCAGCAGCCCAGCCCTATTTTACGAGCAGTACTTC
CDR3aa: CASSPALFYEQYF

j_gene: TRBJ1-3
d_gene: .
v_gene: TRBV9
abundance: .
CDR3nt: TGTGCCAGCAAGGGTTTGAGAAACACCATATATTTT
CDR3aa: CASKGLRNTIYF

j_gene: TRBJ1-1
d_gene: .
v_gene: TRBV9
abundance: .
CDR3nt: TGTGCCAGCAGCGAATTCCAGGGACTGAACACTGAAGCTTTCTTT
CDR3aa: CASSEFQGLNTEAFF

j_gene: TRBJ2-7
d_gene: .
v_gene: TRBV7-2
abundance: .
CDR3nt: TGTGCCAGCAGCTTAGCCCCCCGCGCCCCCGGGGACGAGCAGTACTTC
CDR3aa: CASSLAPRAPGDEQYF

j_gene: TRBJ2-7
d_gene: .
v_gene: TRBV29-1
abundance: .
CDR3nt: TGCAGCGTTGGTGACACTGGTTCCTACGAGCAGTACTTC
CDR3aa: CSVGDTGSYEQYF

j_gene: TRBJ2-5
d_gene: .
v_gene: TRBV27
abundance: .
CDR3nt: TGTGCCAGCACGTCAAATCATCTCGTCCAGTACTTC
CDR3aa: CASTSNHLVQYF

j_gene: TRBJ2-3
d_gene: .
v_gene: TRBV5-1
abundance: .
CDR3nt: TGCGCCAGCAGCTTGTGGGGCGGTAGCACAGATACGCAGTATTTT
CDR3aa: CASSLWGGSTDTQYF

j_gene: TRBJ2-7
d_gene: .
v_gene: TRBV5-6
abundance: .
CDR3nt: TGTGCCAGCAGCTTGGTGACCCAGAAACAGTCCTACGAGCAGTACTTC
CDR3aa: CASSLVTQKQSYEQYF

j_gene: TRBJ1-1
d_gene: .
v_gene: TRBV28
abundance: .
CDR3nt: TGTGCCAGCGCGGACAGAGGGAACACTGAAGCTTTCTTT
CDR3aa: CASADRGNTEAFF

j_gene: TRBJ1-1
d_gene: .
v_gene: TRBV9
abundance: .
CDR3nt: TGTGCCAGCAGCGTAGGGCAGCGATTGTTCGGCACTGAAGCTTTCTTT
CDR3aa: CASSVGQRLFGTEAFF

j_gene: TRBJ2-3
d_gene: .
v_gene: TRBV10-2
abundance: .
CDR3nt: TGCGCCAGCAATCCAGGGTCGTCCACAGATACGCAGTATTTT
CDR3aa: CASNPGSSTDTQYF

j_gene: TRBJ1-5
d_gene: .
v_gene: TRBV27
abundance: .
CDR3nt: TGTGCCAGCAGTTTAATAGGTAGCAATCAGCCCCAGCATTTT
CDR3aa: CASSLIGSNQPQHF

j_gene: TRBJ2-1
d_gene: TRBD2
v_gene: TRBV27
abundance: .
CDR3nt: TGTGCCAGCAGTGGACTAGCGGTAGTTAATGAGCAGTTCTTC
CDR3aa: CASSGLAVVNEQFF

j_gene: TRBJ2-1
d_gene: .
v_gene: TRBV18
abundance: once
CDR3nt: TGTGCCAGCTCACTCTCTCCTTGGGAAACCGGTGAGCAGTTCTTC
CDR3aa: CASSLSPWETGEQFF

j_gene: TRBJ2-7
d_gene: .
v_gene: TRBV5-1
abundance: .
CDR3nt: TGCGCCAGCGGTCGATTCGGACCTGCCTACGAGCAGTACTTC
CDR3aa: CASGRFGPAYEQYF

j_gene: TRBJ2-7
d_gene: .
v_gene: TRBV11-2
abundance: .
CDR3nt: TGTGCCAGCAGCTCCCCGACGACCCGCTACGAGCAGTACTTC
CDR3aa: CASSSPTTRYEQYF

j_gene: TRBJ2-1
d_gene: .
v_gene: TRBV11-2
abundance: .
CDR3nt: TGTGCCAGCGTAATGGACGGGAGTTACAATGAGCAGTTCTTC
CDR3aa: CASVMDGSYNEQFF

j_gene: TRBJ1-5
d_gene: .
v_gene: TRBV18
abundance: .
CDR3nt: TGTGCTTGCGCTGGTGGGAGCAATCAGCCCCAGCATTTT
CDR3aa: CACAGGSNQPQHF

j_gene: TRBJ2-1
d_gene: TRBD2
v_gene: TRBV27
abundance: .
CDR3nt: TGTGCCAGCAGTCAAGAGGGAGGGAGGTACAATGAGCAGTTCTTC
CDR3aa: CASSQEGGRYNEQFF

j_gene: TRBJ1-4
d_gene: .
v_gene: TRBV11-3
abundance: .
CDR3nt: TGTGCCAGCAGCTTAGATGGGTACCAGCTCGCAACTAATGAAAAACTGTTTTTT
CDR3aa: CASSLDGYQLATNEKLFF

j_gene: TRBJ2-5
d_gene: .
v_gene: TRBV7-9
abundance: .
CDR3nt: TGTGCCAGCAGCTTAGAGGAGTCTATTGAGACCCAGTACTTC
CDR3aa: CASSLEESIETQYF

j_gene: TRBJ2-1
d_gene: .
v_gene: TRBV6-5
abundance: .
CDR3nt: TGTGCCAGCAGTTACTCGGACTATCTGTCTGAGCAGTTCTTC
CDR3aa: CASSYSDYLSEQFF

j_gene: TRBJ2-1
d_gene: TRBD2
v_gene: TRBV29-1
abundance: .
CDR3nt: TGCAGCGTTGAAGAGACTAGCGGGATATACAATGAGCAGTTCTTC
CDR3aa: CSVEETSGIYNEQFF

j_gene: TRBJ2-3
d_gene: .
v_gene: TRBV6-1
abundance: .
CDR3nt: TGTGCCAGCACCCTCCTAGGGGGAACAGATACGCAGTATTTT
CDR3aa: CASTLLGGTDTQYF

j_gene: TRBJ2-7
d_gene: .
v_gene: TRBV7-6
abundance: .
CDR3nt: TGTGCCAGCAGCTTACGGAGCACAGGGATCTACGAGCAGTACTTC
CDR3aa: CASSLRSTGIYEQYF

j_gene: TRBJ2-3
d_gene: TRBD1
v_gene: TRBV7-8
abundance: .
CDR3nt: TGTGCCAGCAGCTTAGCTCCGACAGGGCGCACAGATACGCAGTATTTT
CDR3aa: CASSLAPTGRTDTQYF

j_gene: TRBJ2-7
d_gene: .
v_gene: TRBV2
abundance: .
CDR3nt: TGTGCCAGCATACTTGACCGGGGTCCTACCTACGAGCAGTACTTC
CDR3aa: CASILDRGPTYEQYF

j_gene: TRBJ2-7
d_gene: TRBD2
v_gene: TRBV27
abundance: .
CDR3nt: TGTGCCAGCAGTTTATCGGCGGGAGGGGTTTACGAGCAGTACTTC
CDR3aa: CASSLSAGGVYEQYF

j_gene: TRBJ1-5
d_gene: TRBD1
v_gene: TRBV6-1
abundance: .
CDR3nt: TGTGCCAGCAGTCAAATGACAGGGGTTGGGCAGCCCCAGCATTTT
CDR3aa: CASSQMTGVGQPQHF

j_gene: TRBJ2-5
d_gene: .
v_gene: TRBV13
abundance: .
CDR3nt: TGTGCCAGCAGCTTCCGACAGGCAGCAGCGGGGTTGCAAGAGACCCAGTACTTC
CDR3aa: CASSFRQAAAGLQETQYF